Each of the 29 T cell receptor beta chains below was sequenced from the same sample in a study of T cells after yellow fever vaccination. TCRdb reanalysed the 5' RACE reads using MiXCR and keeps one entry per CDR3 protein. The sample includes approximately 550,000 distinct CDR3 sequences, under 25% of them seen just once. Here the sequenced sample was PBMCs, taken 15 days after the yellow fever booster vaccination. The source is a man younger than 45 who received the YFV17D yellow fever vaccine.

The table lists this clonotype with a few counts. The gene calls are TRBV5-1 and TRBJ2-7; 9 nucleotides agree with TRBD2. V was clipped by 4 bases and J by 4 bases; unmatched bases: 9. This CDR3 comprises 15 residues. Germline V CDR1 and CDR2: SGHRS, YFSETQ. This CDR3 reads CASSVFSGSGYEQYF. For the CDR3, the DNA is TGCGCCAGCAGCGTTTTTAGCGGGAGCGGTTACGAGCAGTACTTC.

This clonotype was recorded a few times. The chain couples TRBV20-1 to TRBJ1-1; possible D gene TRBD1, 6 bases. The CDR3 totals 14 residues. Looked up from germline, CDR1 is DFQATT and CDR2 is SNEGSKA (reference sequence). The V end was cut by 0 bases, the J end by 2 bases, with 10 bases between. CDR3 sequence reads: CSARDQGLNTEAFF. DNA for the CDR3: TGCAGTGCTAGAGATCAGGGGCTCAACACTGAAGCTTTCTTT.

This clonotype was detected a few times. The V call is TRBV7-2, the J call TRBJ2-5, with D perhaps matching TRBD2 (5 bases). V shed 3 bases and J shed 0 bases, with 14 bases lying between them. The CDR3 has 16 amino acids. The V gene's germline CDR1 is SGHTA and CDR2 FQGNSA. CDR3 DNA: TGTGCCAGCAGCTTTTACGGGGTGGCTAACCAAGAGACCCAGTACTTC. Translated, it gives CASSFYGVANQETQYF.

The chain has TRBV7-2 and TRBJ2-7, with D uncertain. CDR1 is SGHTA, CDR2 FQGNSA, per germline. There are 14 residues in the CDR3. V was trimmed by 1 base and J by 3 bases, leaving 10 bases between them. The CDR3 here is CASSLVPELYEQYF. CDR3 in DNA: TGTGCCAGCAGCTTAGTTCCGGAACTCTACGAGCAGTACTTC.

This clonotype was seen a handful of times. The chain employs TRBV7-9 and TRBJ1-4; a possible D gene is TRBD1 (5 bases). The CDR3 runs to 15 residues. Between the trimmed V and J ends, which lost 5 bases and 3 bases, there was a span of 13 bases. Looked up from germline, CDR1 is SEHNR and CDR2 is FQNEAQ (reference sequence). Written as DNA, the CDR3 is TGTGCCAGCAGCGCACAGGAACTGGCTAATGAAAAACTGTTTTTT. Protein product: CASSAQELANEKLFF.

The chain recombines TRBV28 with TRBJ1-1; unclear D gene. The length of the CDR3 is 13 residues. Trimming shortened V by 11 bases and J by 2 bases, and 15 bases separated the two germline ends. Per germline, CDR1 MDHEN and CDR2 SYDVKM. CDR3 nucleotides: TGTGCCGGGCTCCGGGATCAAAACACTGAAGCTTTCTTT. Translating gives CAGLRDQNTEAFF.

The gene calls are TRBV20-1 and TRBJ2-1; 10 bases align to TRBD2. Trimming cost V 4 bases and J 2 bases; bases outside gene matches: 2. This CDR3 has 14 residues. Per germline, CDR1 DFQATT and CDR2 SNEGSKA (reference sequence). The CDR3 region is CSATAGGAYNEQFF. The CDR3, as DNA: TGCAGTGCTACAGCGGGAGGGGCCTACAATGAGCAGTTCTTC.

V is TRBV6-5 and J is TRBJ2-5; no definite D call. Germline lookup yields CDR1 MNHEY and CDR2 SVGAGI. This CDR3 has 12 amino acids. V was cut by 8 bases and J by 5 bases, with 12 bases left in between. The CDR3 protein is CASGLAAETQYF. The DNA for the CDR3 is TGTGCCAGCGGGTTAGCAGCTGAGACCCAGTACTTC.

This clonotype was detected ten times or more. This rearrangement joins TRBV12-3 or TRBV12-4 to TRBJ2-1, with D possibly TRBD1 on 5 matching bases. V lost 3 bases and J 4 bases, leaving 13 bases between the germline ends. This CDR3 is built from 15 residues. The CDR3 coding sequence is TGTGCCAGCAGTTTTTATCCGGACACATACAATGAGCAGTTCTTC. This encodes CASSFYPDTYNEQFF.

V and J are TRBV15 and TRBJ2-3, with D unclear. With 1 base removed from V and 0 bases from J, the gap between germline ends came to 14 bases. This CDR3 is 17 amino acids long. Germline V CDR1 and CDR2: LNHNV, YYDKDF (reference sequence). DNA for the CDR3: TGTGCCACCAGCAGAGCCCCATTACCCACCAGCACAGATACGCAGTATTTT. Encoded protein: CATSRAPLPTSTDTQYF.

V is TRBV29-1 and J is TRBJ2-7; possible D gene TRBD2, 5 bases. CDR1 is SQVTM, CDR2 ANQGSEA, per germline. Trimming removed 7 bases at V and 0 bases at J, with 13 bases between. The CDR3 covers 13 residues. In DNA, the CDR3 is TGCAGCGCAATTTTCGCGGGCTCCTACGAGCAGTACTTC. Encoded protein: CSAIFAGSYEQYF.

This sequence joins TRBV7-2 and TRBJ2-5; 8 positions match TRBD2. V shed 2 bases and J 5 bases; nucleotides not matched to a gene: 10. Germline CDR1 reads SGHTA; CDR2 reads FQGNSA. CDR3 length: 16 residues. The CDR3 DNA follows: TGTGCCAGCAGCTTATCGAGCGGGAGAATAGGGGAGACCCAGTACTTC. It yields the protein CASSLSSGRIGETQYF.

This sequence joins TRBV6-1 and TRBJ2-3; TRBD1 might be the D (6 bases). V dropped 6 bases and J dropped 1 base, with 17 bases sitting between them. The germline V gene encodes CDR1 MNHNS and CDR2 SASEGT. This CDR3 comprises 16 residues. CDR3 loop: CASRTGSGAGTDTQYF. The CDR3 nucleotides are TGTGCCAGCAGAACCGGCTCAGGGGCTGGCACAGATACGCAGTATTTT.

The chain carries TRBV9 and TRBJ2-5; TRBD2 matches 8 bases. CDR1 is SGDLS and CDR2 is YYNGEE in the germline V gene. The CDR3 covers 15 residues. With V trimmed by 4 bases and J by 1 base, 6 bases remained unmatched. The CDR3 region has the DNA TGTGCCAGCAGCCCCTTGCGGGAGGCCCAAGAGACCCAGTACTTC. Translated, it gives CASSPLREAQETQYF.

The chain joins TRBV29-1 to TRBJ2-5; 7 nucleotides align to TRBD1. The length of the CDR3 is 16 residues. V was clipped by 0 bases and J by 0 bases; unmatched bases: 7. In germline, CDR1 is SQVTM, CDR2 ANQGSEA. The CDR3 region has the DNA TGCAGCGTTGAAGAACCATATGGGACAGACCAAGAGACCCAGTACTTC. Protein: CSVEEPYGTDQETQYF.

The J gene is TRBJ2-7, the V gene TRBV7-3, with 11 bases fitting TRBD2. This CDR3 comprises 15 residues. The junction had 4 bases not matched to a gene; V was cut back by 6 bases and J by 0 bases. Germline V CDR1 and CDR2: SGHTA, FQGTGA. Written as DNA, the CDR3 is TGTGCCAGCAGTGGGGGACTAGCGGACTCCTACGAGCAGTACTTC. This codes for CASSGGLADSYEQYF.

This clonotype was observed a handful of times. The rearrangement links TRBV6-2 or TRBV6-3 to TRBJ2-7; D is uncertain. In germline, CDR1 is MNHEY, CDR2 SVGEGT. This CDR3 contains 14 residues. Between the trimmed V and J ends, which lost 6 bases and 0 bases, there was a span of 12 bases. CDR3 DNA sequence: TGTGCCAGCAGACTGGACGTGAGCTCCTACGAGCAGTACTTC. Translating it yields CASRLDVSSYEQYF.

This clonotype was seen only a few times. The chain has TRBV9 and TRBJ2-3; D is uncertain. Trimming took 3 bases from V and 0 from J, leaving 8 bases between them. Per the germline V gene, CDR1 is SGDLS and CDR2 is YYNGEE. The CDR3 contains 14 residues. The CDR3 region is CASSDRASTDTQYF. CDR3 sequence (DNA): TGTGCCAGCAGCGATAGAGCTAGCACAGATACGCAGTATTTT.

This clonotype showed up just a few times. The chain carries TRBV7-9 and TRBJ2-5; 9 nucleotides align to TRBD1. Germline V gene lookup returns CDR1 SEHNR and CDR2 FQNEAQ (reference sequence). This CDR3 is 16 amino acids long. With V trimmed by 5 bases and J by 6 bases, 13 bases remained unmatched. The CDR3 nucleotides read TGTGCCAGCAGCGCCGGGGACAGGGCGATTTTACAGACCCAGTACTTC. Translating gives CASSAGDRAILQTQYF.

This clonotype was counted between two and nine times. The rearrangement joins TRBV6-5 to TRBJ1-2; D gene uncertain. There are 18 residues in the CDR3. V was pared by 0 bases and J by 0 bases, with 17 bases between. In germline, CDR1 is MNHEY, CDR2 SVGAGI. CDR3 nucleotides: TGTGCCAGCAGTTACTCGTCCCGGGGTTGGGGAACTAACTATGGCTACACCTTC. Translating gives CASSYSSRGWGTNYGYTF.

The CDR3 DNA reads TGTGCCAGCAGCAAAGCGGGAGGAAACGTCTACGAGCAGTACTTC. Amino acid sequence: CASSKAGGNVYEQYF. The V call is TRBV13, the J call TRBJ2-7; 9 bases are shared with TRBD2. Germline CDR1 reads PRHDT; CDR2 reads FYEKMQ (reference sequence). The V gene end was trimmed by 5 bases and the J gene end by 3 bases; junction bases not matched to a gene: 8. This CDR3 comprises 15 residues.

This clonotype was detected a few times. This chain connects TRBV11-2 to TRBJ2-1, with TRBD2 matching 13 bases. This CDR3 contains 18 residues. Germline-derived CDR1 and CDR2 are SGHAT and FQNNGV. The J segment lost 9 bases and the V segment lost 3 bases, leaving 14 bases of the junction unmatched. The CDR3 sequence: CASSFKYQGLAGVREQFF. The CDR3 DNA sequence: TGTGCCAGCAGCTTCAAATACCAAGGACTAGCGGGAGTGCGTGAGCAGTTCTTC.

A few counts support this clonotype. The chain carries TRBV6-5 and TRBJ2-3, with TRBD1 as a possible D gene (5 bases). The germline V and J ends were trimmed by 6 bases and 4 bases, with 17 bases remaining between them. CDR1 is MNHEY, CDR2 SVGAGI, per germline. The CDR3 sequence is 15 residues long. CDR3 DNA: TGTGCCAGCAGATACGGACAAATAGGGGCAGATACGCAGTATTTT. This codes for CASRYGQIGADTQYF.

This rearrangement joins TRBV28 to TRBJ2-4; the match to TRBD2 covers 10 bases. Trimming at V came to 2 bases and at J to 4 bases, leaving 5 bases not matched to a gene. The CDR3 length is 16 residues. Germline CDR1 reads MDHEN; CDR2 reads SYDVKM. CDR3 DNA sequence: TGTGCCAGCAGTTTAGGGGGACTAGCGAAAAAAAACATTCAGTACTTC. Its protein is CASSLGGLAKKNIQYF.

The chain recombines TRBV2 with TRBJ2-1, with D possibly being TRBD2 (6 bases). The CDR3 has 14 residues. V lost 7 bases to trimming and J lost 7 bases, with 17 bases between them. CDR1 is SNHLY and CDR2 is FYNNEI in the germline V gene. CDR3 sequence: CASTVQSGVNEQFF. The CDR3 DNA follows: TGTGCCAGCACGGTCCAGTCGGGGGTTAATGAGCAGTTCTTC.

This clonotype was counted a few times. This chain connects TRBV19 to TRBJ2-6; D remains ambiguous. Germline V gene lookup returns CDR1 LNHDA and CDR2 SQIVND (reference sequence). This CDR3 is built from 14 residues. With 6 bases removed from V and 0 bases from J, the gap between germline ends came to 6 bases. This chain's CDR3 is CASRGISGANVLTF. The CDR3 DNA is TGTGCCAGTAGAGGGATCTCTGGGGCCAACGTCCTGACTTTC.

The chain uses TRBV7-2 and TRBJ2-7; 8 nucleotides agree with TRBD2. The V segment lost 3 bases and the J segment 7 bases; nucleotides outside the gene matches: 11. The CDR3 runs to 15 residues. In germline, CDR1 is SGHTA, CDR2 FQGNSA. In DNA form, the CDR3 reads TGTGCCAGCAGCTTTACAACGGGGGGGGGTAGAGAGCAGTACTTC. It specifies CASSFTTGGGREQYF.

The V call is TRBV20-1, the J call TRBJ2-2; 10 bases fit TRBD1. The CDR3 consists of 14 residues. Per germline, CDR1 DFQATT and CDR2 SNEGSKA (reference sequence). V was clipped by 1 base and J by 4 bases; unmatched bases: 0. The CDR3 region has the DNA TGCAGTGCTAGAGGGACAGGGGGCACCGGGGAGCTGTTTTTT. Translated, it gives CSARGTGGTGELFF.

The chain recombines TRBV20-1 with TRBJ2-3, with no clear D. Per germline, CDR1 DFQATT and CDR2 SNEGSKA (reference sequence). Trimming pared 0 bases from V and 6 bases from J, leaving 13 bases between. The CDR3 sequence is 14 residues long. In DNA, the CDR3 is TGCAGTGCTAGAGACACGTCTCGATCGGATACGCAGTATTTT. This codes for CSARDTSRSDTQYF.